The sequence of this T cell receptor beta chain was determined in a study of CD8 T cells in Susac syndrome. Random hexamers primed reverse transcription of roughly 0.5 to 1 ug RNA. MiXCR was run by TCRdb on the immunoSEQ multiplex PCR reads, yielding one entry per CDR3 protein. The sample yields about 190,000 distinct CDR3 sequences, about 91% seen once. With 1 base clipped from V and 3 bases from J, the junction kept 2 bases outside the gene matches. The germline CDR1 and CDR2 sequences are LGHNT and FRNRAP. CDR3 length: 15 residues. The source is a human donor with Susac syndrome. The material sequenced was CD4+ T cells from PBMCs. The chain has TRBV12-5 and TRBJ2-1; 8 bases line up with TRBD2. The CDR3 DNA reads as TGTGCTAGTGGTTTGGGGAGCGGGGGCTACAATGAGCAGTTCTTC. Amino acids: CASGLGSGGYNEQFF.